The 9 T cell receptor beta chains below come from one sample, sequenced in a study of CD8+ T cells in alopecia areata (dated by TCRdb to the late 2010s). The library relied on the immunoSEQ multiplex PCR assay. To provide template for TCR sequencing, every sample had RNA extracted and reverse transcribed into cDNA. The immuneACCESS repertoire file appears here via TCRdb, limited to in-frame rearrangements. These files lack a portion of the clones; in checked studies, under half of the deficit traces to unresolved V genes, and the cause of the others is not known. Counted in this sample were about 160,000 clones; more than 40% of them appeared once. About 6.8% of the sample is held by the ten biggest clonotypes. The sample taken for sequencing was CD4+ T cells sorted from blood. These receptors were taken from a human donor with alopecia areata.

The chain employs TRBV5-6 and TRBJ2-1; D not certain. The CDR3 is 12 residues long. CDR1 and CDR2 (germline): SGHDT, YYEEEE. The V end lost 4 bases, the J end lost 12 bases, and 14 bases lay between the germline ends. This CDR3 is CASSLVGGPQFF. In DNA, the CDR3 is TGTGCCAGCAGCCTGGTCGGCGGTCCGCAGTTCTTC.

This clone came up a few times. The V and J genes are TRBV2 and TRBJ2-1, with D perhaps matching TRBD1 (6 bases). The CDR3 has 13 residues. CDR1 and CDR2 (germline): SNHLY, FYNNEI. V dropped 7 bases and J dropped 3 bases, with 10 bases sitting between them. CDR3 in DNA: TGTGCCAGCAAGGGGGTGGTCTACAATGAGCAGTTCTTC. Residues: CASKGVVYNEQFF.

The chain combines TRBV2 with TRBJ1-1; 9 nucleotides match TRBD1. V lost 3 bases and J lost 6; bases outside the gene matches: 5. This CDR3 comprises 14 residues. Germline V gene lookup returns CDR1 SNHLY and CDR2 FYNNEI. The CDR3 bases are TGTGCCAGCAGTGAGAGGACAGGGGTACCTGAAGCTTTCTTT. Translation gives CASSERTGVPEAFF.

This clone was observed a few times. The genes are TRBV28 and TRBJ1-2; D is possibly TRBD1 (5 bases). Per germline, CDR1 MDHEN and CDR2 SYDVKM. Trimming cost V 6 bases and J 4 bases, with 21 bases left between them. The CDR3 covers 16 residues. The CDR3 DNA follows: TGTGCCAGCAGCTTTGACATTTCAGGGCTGGTCTATGGCTACACCTTC. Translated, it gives CASSFDISGLVYGYTF.

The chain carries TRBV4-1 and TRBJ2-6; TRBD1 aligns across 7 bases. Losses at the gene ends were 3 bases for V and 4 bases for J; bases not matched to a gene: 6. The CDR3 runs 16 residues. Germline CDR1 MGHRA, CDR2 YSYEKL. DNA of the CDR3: TGCGCCAGCAGCCAGGCGACAGGGCCCGGGGCCAACGTCCTGACTTTC. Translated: CASSQATGPGANVLTF.

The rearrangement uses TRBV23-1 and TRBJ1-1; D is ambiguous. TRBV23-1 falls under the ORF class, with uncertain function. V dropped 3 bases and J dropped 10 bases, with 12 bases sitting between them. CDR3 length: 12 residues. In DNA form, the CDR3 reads TGCGCCAGCAGTCACCTCCCACCGCGAGCTTTCTTT. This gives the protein CASSHLPPRAFF.

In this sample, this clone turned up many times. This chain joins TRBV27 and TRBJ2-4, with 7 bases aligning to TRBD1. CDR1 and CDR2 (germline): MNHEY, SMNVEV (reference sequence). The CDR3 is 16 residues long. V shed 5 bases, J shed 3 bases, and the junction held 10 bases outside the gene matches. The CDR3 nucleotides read TGTGCCAGCAGTAACAGGGGCATGCGTGGCAAAAACATTCAGTACTTC. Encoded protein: CASSNRGMRGKNIQYF.

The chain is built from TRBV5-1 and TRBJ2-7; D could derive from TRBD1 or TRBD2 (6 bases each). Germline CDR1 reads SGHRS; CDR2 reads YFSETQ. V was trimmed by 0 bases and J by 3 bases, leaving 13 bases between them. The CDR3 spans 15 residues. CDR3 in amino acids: CASSLGYGGLYEQYF. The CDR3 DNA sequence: TGCGCCAGCAGCTTGGGGTACGGGGGCCTCTACGAGCAGTACTTC.

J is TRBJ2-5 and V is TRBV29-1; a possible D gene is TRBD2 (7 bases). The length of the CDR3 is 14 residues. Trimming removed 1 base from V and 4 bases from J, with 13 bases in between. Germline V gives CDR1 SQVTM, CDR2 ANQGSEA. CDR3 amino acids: CSVEVGRGGETQYF. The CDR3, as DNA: TGCAGCGTTGAAGTAGGGAGGGGGGGAGAGACCCAGTACTTC.